Here is one T cell receptor (beta chain) with its context. Its antigen remains unknown. This CDR3 is 17 amino acids long. In germline, CDR1 is KGHSH, CDR2 LQKENI. This specimen belongs to a study of T cells expressing NK-cell markers. Across the whole study: The authors derived TCR beta repertoires from sorted CD3+CD56+NKG2C+, CD3+CD56+NKG2C- and CD3+CD56-NKG2C+ T cells. HCMV seropositivity marked seven of the eight sequenced donors; one was seronegative.

Overall study results and limits: In four donors, dominant clonotypes made up about 25-65% of CD3+CD56-NKG2C+ cells.

TCRdb re-called the 5' RACE reads; every CDR3 protein appears as one record, without DNA. This listing includes hundreds of thousands of distinct CDR3 sequences. Material: blood T cells: a sorted CD56 or NKG2C T cell subset, CD4+ or CD8+ T cells, or bulk PBMC T cells (not recorded which). The receptor was isolated from a man between 18 and 35 years old in good health. The gene calls are TRBV18 and TRBJ2-3; TCRdb's assignment of TRBD2 cannot be checked, as there is no DNA. The CDR3 sequence: CASSHGTSGKSADTQYF.